The rows below give T cell receptor beta chains drawn from one sample of a study of CXCR3-negative and CXCR3-positive naive CD8 T cells. TCRdb reprocessed the 5' RACE reads and keeps a single row for each CDR3 protein, giving no DNA. The sample totals 60,000 to 70,000 distinct CDR3 sequences; its top ten clones hold 0.55% to 0.85%. Sequenced input: naive CXCR3+ CD8+ T cells from blood. These receptors originate from a human donor in good health. Some clones in this sample may be carry-over from other donors' samples. CDR3s include the opening cysteine and the closing phenylalanine or tryptophan.

>TRBJ2-1|TRBV27
CASRAGGNEQFF
>TRBJ2-1|TRBV7-8
CASSLGTKTYNEQFF
>TRBJ1-1|TRBV10-1
CASSERAGVEAFF
>TRBJ1-1|TRBV20-1
CSAWDSMNTEAFF
>TRBJ1-2|TRBV29-1
CSGDRGDYGYTF
>TRBJ1-5|TRBV27
CASSHRGSNQPQHF
>TRBJ2-5|TRBV29-1
CSVEDWTGGETQYF
>TRBJ1-6|TRBV30
CAWSVWRSSYNSPLHF
>TRBJ2-5|TRBV7-3
CASSSLTWDRREETQYF
>TRBJ2-4|TRBV29-1
CSVGNSGNIQYF
>TRBJ2-1|TRBV28
CASSSQGLSILHNEQFF
>TRBJ2-7|TRBV10-1
CASSTRTGRISYEQYF
>TRBJ2-7|TRBV7-9
CASSPDIRSYEQYF
>TRBJ2-7|TRBV12-3/TRBV12-4
CASRLQGEFYEQYF
>TRBJ2-3|TRBV20-1
CSAKLAGVPSVTDTQYF
>TRBJ2-2|TRBV7-9
CASSPSYGAGANTGELFF
>TRBJ1-5|TRBV29-1
CSVLTGMGNQPQHF
>TRBJ1-5|TRBV4-3
CASSQDRQGEWAQHF
>TRBJ2-2|TRBV5-6
CASSLYNWDISNTGELFF
>TRBJ1-4|TRBV7-2
CASSFGDRGLTNEKLFF
>TRBJ1-5|TRBV6-4
CASSEFSGGQPQHF
>TRBJ1-5|TRBV20-1
CSARGQYQPQHF
>TRBJ2-7|TRBV20-1
CSARDSGQYEQYF
>TRBJ2-1|TRBV9
CASSAGGNPYEQFF
>TRBJ2-7|TRBV15
CATSGQGFHEQYF
>TRBJ2-3|TRBV7-3
CASSSSGGKTANTDTQYF
>TRBJ2-1|TRBV20-1
CSARPQGYNEQFF
>TRBJ1-1|TRBV19
CASSILRHPNTEAFF
>TRBJ1-1|TRBV27
CASSKSGGYTEAFF
>TRBJ2-1|TRBV20-1
CSASGGSSYNEQFF
>TRBJ1-1|TRBV20-1
CSARDSRDRDAFF
>TRBJ2-7|TRBV7-8
CASSLGPRREQYF
>TRBJ2-3|TRBV10-3
CAISDGPWGYGTDTQYF
>TRBJ1-6|TRBV14
CASSQVGGLSPLHF
>TRBJ2-7|TRBV11-3
CASSKPGTYEQYF
>TRBJ2-7|TRBV6-5
CASSKWTGLGDEQYF
>TRBJ2-5|TRBV29-1
CSVDVLAGRYQETQYF
>TRBJ1-1|TRBV5-1
CASSLGGFAFF
>TRBJ1-1|TRBV7-3
CASSPYGGSEAFF
>TRBJ1-1|TRBV25-1
CASSELTGGTEAFF